This passage covers 26 T cell receptor beta chains from one sample sequenced in a study of PD-1 blockade in mismatch repair-deficient tumors. Clones were read by immunoSEQ multiplex PCR, and TCRdb kept only the in-frame ones, dropping some. The data show approximately 130,000 clones, with 86% seen just once and less than 15% held by the top ten. Sequenced here: peripheral blood, sampled 44 weeks after starting pembrolizumab. These receptors all come from an adult with mismatch repair-deficient cancer.

This clone was seen only once. The rearrangement joins TRBV5-1 to TRBJ2-7; 9 positions agree with TRBD1. J gave up 4 bases and V 5 bases, and 10 bases lay outside the gene matches. Germline V gene sequence: CDR1 SGHRS, CDR2 YFSETQ. This CDR3 is built from 15 residues. The CDR3, as DNA: TGCGCCAGCAGACCCGCGGGACAGGGCATATACGAGCAGTACTTC. Translating it yields CASRPAGQGIYEQYF.

The rearrangement links TRBV5-1 to TRBJ1-1, with 7 bases matching TRBD1. The CDR3 sequence is 16 residues long. Germline V gives CDR1 SGHRS, CDR2 YFSETQ. V lost 5 bases, J lost 4 bases, and 14 bases stayed unmatched. CDR3 coding DNA: TGCGCCAGCAGACGAATGACAGGGTCTACGGGCACTGAAGCTTTCTTT. Protein product: CASRRMTGSTGTEAFF.

The chain combines TRBV7-2 with TRBJ2-5, with 11 bases matching TRBD2. The germline gives CDR1 SGHTA, CDR2 FQGNSA. The CDR3 covers 15 residues. V shed 6 bases and J 4 bases; nucleotides not matched to a gene: 7. Here the CDR3 DNA reads TGTGCCAGCAGTCGCACTAGCGGGAGCTCAGAGACCCAGTACTTC. Translating it yields CASSRTSGSSETQYF. The whole variable domain, remainder taken from reference TRBV7-2 and TRBJ2-5, is GAGVSQSPSNKVTEKGKDVELRCDPISGHTALYWYRQSLGQGLEFLIYFQGNSAPDKSGLPSDRFSAERTGGSVSTLTIQRTQQEDSAVYLCASSRTSGSSETQYFGPGTRLLVL.

The J gene is TRBJ2-2, the V gene TRBV5-5; TRBD1 might be the D (5 bases). CDR1 SGHKS and CDR2 YYEKEE come from the germline V gene (reference sequence). Trimming left V 0 bases short and J 1 base short, with 7 bases between. The CDR3 is 15 amino acids. The CDR3 loop reads CASSLGQLNTGELFF. CDR3 bases: TGTGCCAGCAGCTTGGGACAGTTGAACACCGGGGAGCTGTTTTTT.

This clone was counted between two and nine times. This chain uses TRBV28 with TRBJ1-5; the match to TRBD1 covers 10 bases. The V gene end was trimmed by 5 bases and the J gene end by 6 bases; junction bases not matched to a gene: 4. The CDR3 consists of 14 residues. Germline lookup yields CDR1 MDHEN and CDR2 SYDVKM. The DNA of the CDR3 is TGTGCCAGCAGTGTCGACAGGGGGCCTCAGCCCCAGCATTTT. It translates to CASSVDRGPQPQHF.

Turning to this clone: Other DNA sequences from this sample encode an identical CDR3 as well. The CDR3 DNA follows: TGCAGCGTTGGCGGTGGTAACACCGGGGAGCTGTTTTTT. This sequence encodes CSVGGGNTGELFF. The genes are TRBV29-1 and TRBJ2-2; D gene uncertain. Germline V CDR1 and CDR2: SQVTM, ANQGSEA. V lost 4 bases and J 2 bases, leaving 8 bases between the germline ends. The length of the CDR3 is 13 residues.

The rearrangement uses TRBV20-1 and TRBJ1-2; a possible D gene is TRBD1 (6 bases). The CDR3 covers 10 residues. Trimming shortened V by 4 bases and J by 7 bases, and 7 bases separated the two germline ends. Germline V gene lookup returns CDR1 DFQATT and CDR2 SNEGSKA (reference sequence). The CDR3 DNA reads TGCAGTGCTAAGGGGGTTGGCTACACCTTC. Its translation: CSAKGVGYTF.

V gene TRBV5-1 combines with J gene TRBJ2-1; 9 nucleotides match TRBD1. Germline V gene lookup returns CDR1 SGHRS and CDR2 YFSETQ. The V gene end was trimmed by 2 bases and the J gene end by 4 bases; junction bases not matched to a gene: 4. The CDR3 sequence is 15 residues long. CDR3: CASSFRDRVYNEQFF. Here the CDR3 DNA reads TGCGCCAGCAGCTTCCGGGACAGGGTATACAATGAGCAGTTCTTC.

This clone has more than one count but fewer than ten. CDR3 DNA: TGTGCCAGCAGCGTCCAGGGACACGCAAACAATGAGCAGTTCTTC. Its protein product is CASSVQGHANNEQFF. This chain joins TRBV9 and TRBJ2-1, with a possible D match to TRBD1 (6 bases). Germline CDR1 SGDLS, CDR2 YYNGEE. The V end was cut by 2 bases, the J end by 5 bases, with 14 bases between. The CDR3 runs 15 residues.

This clone was observed a single time. The chain uses TRBV10-2 and TRBJ2-2; D ambiguous. CDR3 size: 14 residues. CDR1 is WSHSY, CDR2 SAAADI, per germline. The V end lost 7 bases, the J end lost 0 bases, and 9 bases lay between the germline ends. CDR3 bases: TGCGCCAGCACGCGCGACACGAACACCGGGGAGCTGTTTTTT. It codes for CASTRDTNTGELFF.

This clone appeared a single time. The chain uses TRBV19 and TRBJ2-7; TRBD1 matches at 9 bases. Germline CDR1 and CDR2: LNHDA and SQIVND (reference sequence). There are 16 residues in the CDR3. Trimming removed 1 base from V and 2 bases from J; junction bases left unmatched: 6. CDR3 coding DNA: TGTGCCAGTAGTATAGCCGGGACAGGGAATGCCTACGAGCAGTACTTC. It encodes CASSIAGTGNAYEQYF.

In this sample, this clone turned up once. The chain couples TRBV29-1 to TRBJ2-3; perhaps TRBD2 as D (6 bases). Germline assignment: CDR1 SQVTM and CDR2 ANQGSEA. This CDR3 has 14 residues. Trimming left V 7 bases short and J 4 bases short, with 18 bases between. Here the CDR3 DNA reads TGCAGCGCCTGGATACTAGCTCTTCCAGATACGCAGTATTTT. Its protein is CSAWILALPDTQYF.

This clone was detected only a few times. The J gene is TRBJ2-2, the V gene TRBV6-6, with D possibly matching TRBD1 (6 bases). Per germline, CDR1 MNHNY and CDR2 SVGAGI (reference sequence). The CDR3 totals 13 residues. Trimming pared 6 bases from V and 8 bases from J, leaving 13 bases between. This chain's CDR3 is CASRSTGWGELFF. CDR3 sequence (DNA): TGTGCCAGCAGAAGCACAGGGTGGGGGGAGCTGTTTTTT.

The chain couples TRBV29-1 to TRBJ2-1; TRBD1 agrees at 8 bases. Germline CDR1 reads SQVTM; CDR2 reads ANQGSEA. CDR3 length: 11 residues. Trimming removed 5 bases from V and 7 bases from J; junction bases left unmatched: 1. CDR3 in amino acids: CSVRQGNEQFF. The CDR3, as DNA: TGCAGCGTTCGACAGGGGAATGAGCAGTTCTTC.

This clone was seen a few times. This chain uses TRBV10-1 with TRBJ2-7, with D possibly being TRBD1 (6 bases). Germline CDR1 and CDR2: WNHNN and SYGVQD (reference sequence). V was trimmed by 0 bases and J by 2 bases, leaving 11 bases between them. CDR3 length equals 15 residues. The CDR3 protein is CASSESQDRAYEQYF. CDR3 coding DNA: TGCGCCAGCAGTGAGTCGCAGGACAGAGCCTACGAGCAGTACTTC.

The rearrangement joins TRBV7-3 to TRBJ2-1; D is uncertain. In germline, CDR1 is SGHTA, CDR2 FQGTGA. The CDR3 extends over 14 amino acids. Trimming stripped 1 base from V and 8 bases from J, with 12 bases between. CDR3 in amino acids: CASSLKVYGDEQFF. The CDR3 DNA reads TGTGCCAGCAGCTTAAAGGTATATGGCGATGAGCAGTTCTTC.

The chain combines TRBV7-9 with TRBJ2-7; D not resolved. The CDR3 loop spans 12 amino acids. Trimming left V 5 bases short and J 0 bases short, with 5 bases between. Germline lookup yields CDR1 SEHNR and CDR2 FQNEAQ (reference sequence). CDR3 in DNA: TGTGCCAGCAGCGCGATCTCCTACGAGCAGTACTTC. Amino acid sequence: CASSAISYEQYF.

V gene TRBV19 combines with J gene TRBJ2-7; D gene uncertain. CDR1 and CDR2 from the germline V gene are LNHDA and SQIVND (reference sequence). With 6 bases removed from V and 1 base from J, the gap between germline ends came to 16 bases. The CDR3 is 15 amino acids. CDR3 coding DNA: TGTGCCAGTAGCTTCGTTCTAGGTTCGTCCTACGAGCAGTACTTC. This codes for CASSFVLGSSYEQYF.

Turning to this clone: Because it lacks the conserved phenylalanine or tryptophan at the end, this CDR3 is likely a read error. The limits of the CDR3 on the DNA are not certain, so only TCRdb's listed CDR3 is given. The V gene is TRBV28, the J gene TRBJ2-3; the D call TRBD2 from the table was never checked on the DNA. The CDR3 region is 11 residues in length, termini included. Germline V gene sequence: CDR1 MDHEN, CDR2 SYDVKM. The CDR3 sequence is CASSTSESVSV.

The J gene is TRBJ1-1, the V gene TRBV11-3; tentatively, D is TRBD1 (6 bases). The length of the CDR3 is 16 residues. V was clipped by 1 base and J by 5 bases, with 17 bases between them. Germline V lookup: CDR1 SGHNT, CDR2 YENEEA. CDR3 DNA: TGTGCCAGCAGCTTAGTCGAGGAGGGGGGCAGGACTGAAGCTTTCTTT. Its translation: CASSLVEEGGRTEAFF.

This clone showed up just once. V is TRBV5-6 and J is TRBJ2-3; 10 bases are a match to TRBD2. The CDR3 consists of 18 residues. CDR1 SGHDT and CDR2 YYEEEE come from the germline V gene. V shed 4 bases and J 3 bases; nucleotides not matched to a gene: 14. CDR3 sequence (DNA): TGTGCCAGCAGCGCCGGGACTAGCGCATACATTGGGACAGATACGCAGTATTTT. It yields the protein CASSAGTSAYIGTDTQYF.

The CDR3 protein is CASSLVGRTTYEQYF. CDR3 DNA: TGTGCCAGCAGCTTAGTGGGGAGAACTACTTACGAGCAGTACTTC. This chain links TRBV7-2 with TRBJ2-7, with D perhaps matching TRBD2 (5 bases). The CDR3 has 15 amino acids. V lost 1 base, J lost 4 bases, and 14 bases lay in between. Germline CDR1 reads SGHTA; CDR2 reads FQGNSA.

The rearrangement uses TRBV19 and TRBJ2-1; no reliable D call. CDR3 length: 13 amino acids. Germline loops: CDR1 LNHDA, CDR2 SQIVND (reference sequence). The V and J ends lost 9 bases and 6 bases respectively, with 15 bases between them. CDR3 sequence: CASDSEGRNEQFF. The CDR3 DNA reads as TGTGCCAGCGACTCCGAAGGACGCAATGAGCAGTTCTTC.

This chain connects TRBV2 to TRBJ2-1; D assignment may be TRBD1 or TRBD2 (5 bases each). From germline, CDR1 is SNHLY and CDR2 FYNNEI. Between the trimmed V and J ends, which lost 4 bases and 6 bases, there was a span of 16 bases. This CDR3 spans 15 amino acids. The CDR3 region is CASSVKPGTANEQFF. The CDR3 DNA reads as TGTGCCAGCAGTGTGAAGCCTGGGACGGCCAATGAGCAGTTCTTC.

The chain combines TRBV9 with TRBJ2-2, with 9 bases identical to TRBD2. CDR1 is SGDLS and CDR2 is YYNGEE in the germline V gene. The CDR3 has 16 residues. Trimming removed 3 bases from V and 5 bases from J; junction bases left unmatched: 8. The CDR3 here is CASSDSGSARTGELFF. The CDR3 region has the DNA TGTGCCAGCAGCGATAGCGGGAGCGCCAGGACCGGGGAGCTGTTTTTT.

The rearrangement links TRBV6-6 to TRBJ1-4, with D uncertain. Germline V lookup: CDR1 MNHNY, CDR2 SVGAGI (reference sequence). Trimming removed 0 bases from V and 8 bases from J, with 13 bases in between. CDR3 size: 15 residues. The CDR3 DNA is TGTGCCAGCAGTTACTCGTTCGCGGGCAGGGAAAAACTGTTTTTT. Its translation is CASSYSFAGREKLFF.